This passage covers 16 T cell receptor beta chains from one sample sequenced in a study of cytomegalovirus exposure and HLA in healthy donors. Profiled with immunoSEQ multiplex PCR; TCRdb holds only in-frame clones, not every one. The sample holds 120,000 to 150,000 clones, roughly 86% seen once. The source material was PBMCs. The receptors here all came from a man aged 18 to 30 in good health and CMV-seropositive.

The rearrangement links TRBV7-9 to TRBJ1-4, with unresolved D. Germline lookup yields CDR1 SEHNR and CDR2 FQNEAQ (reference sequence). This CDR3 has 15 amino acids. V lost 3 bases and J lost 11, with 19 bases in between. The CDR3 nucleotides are TGTGCCAGCAGCTTTGGAGATAATGTGGGTGAGAAACTGTTTTTT. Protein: CASSFGDNVGEKLFF.

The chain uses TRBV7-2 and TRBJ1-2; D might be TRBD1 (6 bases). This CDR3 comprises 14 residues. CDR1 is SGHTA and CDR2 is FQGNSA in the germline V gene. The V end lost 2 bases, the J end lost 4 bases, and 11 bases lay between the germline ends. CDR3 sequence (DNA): TGTGCCAGCAGCTTACCCGGACAGAGCTATGGCTACACCTTC. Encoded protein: CASSLPGQSYGYTF.

CDR3 in amino acids: CASSLMGRLNEKLFF. CDR3 sequence (DNA): TGTGCCAGCAGTTTAATGGGAAGACTAAATGAAAAACTGTTTTTT. This rearrangement joins TRBV28 to TRBJ1-4; D gene ambiguous. The V gene's germline CDR1 is MDHEN and CDR2 SYDVKM. V was clipped by 2 bases and J by 5 bases, with 12 bases between them. The CDR3 has 15 residues.

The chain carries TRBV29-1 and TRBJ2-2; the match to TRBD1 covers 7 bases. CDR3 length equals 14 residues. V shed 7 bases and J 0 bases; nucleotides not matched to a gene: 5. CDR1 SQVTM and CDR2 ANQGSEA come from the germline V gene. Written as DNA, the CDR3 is TGCAGCGCCCGGGGACAGACGAACACCGGGGAGCTGTTTTTT. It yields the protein CSARGQTNTGELFF.

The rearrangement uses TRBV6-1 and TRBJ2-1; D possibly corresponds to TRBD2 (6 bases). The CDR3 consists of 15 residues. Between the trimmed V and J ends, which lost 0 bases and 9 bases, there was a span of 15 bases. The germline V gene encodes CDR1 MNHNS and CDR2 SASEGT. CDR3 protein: CASSEAGGGVGEQFF. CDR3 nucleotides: TGTGCCAGCAGTGAAGCGGGAGGCGGGGTGGGTGAGCAGTTCTTC.

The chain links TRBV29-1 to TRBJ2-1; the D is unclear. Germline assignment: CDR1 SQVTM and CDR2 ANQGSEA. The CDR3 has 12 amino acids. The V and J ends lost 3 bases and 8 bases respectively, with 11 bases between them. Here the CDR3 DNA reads TGCAGCGTTGATTACTATAGGCATGAGCAGTTCTTC. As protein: CSVDYYRHEQFF.

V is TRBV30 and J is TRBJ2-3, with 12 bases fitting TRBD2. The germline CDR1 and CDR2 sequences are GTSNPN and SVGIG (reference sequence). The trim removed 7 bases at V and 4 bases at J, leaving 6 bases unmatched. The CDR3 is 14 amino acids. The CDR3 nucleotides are TGTGCCTCTAGCGGGAGGGCCGAGCCAGATACGCAGTATTTT. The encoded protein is CASSGRAEPDTQYF.

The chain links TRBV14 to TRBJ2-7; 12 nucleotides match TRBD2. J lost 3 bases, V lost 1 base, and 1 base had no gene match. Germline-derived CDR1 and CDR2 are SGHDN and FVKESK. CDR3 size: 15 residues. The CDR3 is CASSQGLAGVYEQYF. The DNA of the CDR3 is TGTGCCAGCAGCCAAGGACTAGCGGGGGTCTACGAGCAGTACTTC.

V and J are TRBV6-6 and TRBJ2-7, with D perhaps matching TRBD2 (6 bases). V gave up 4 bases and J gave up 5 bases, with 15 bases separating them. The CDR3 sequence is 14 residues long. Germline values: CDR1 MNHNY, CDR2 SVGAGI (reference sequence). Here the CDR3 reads CASSLGEDPDEQYF. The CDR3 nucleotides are TGTGCCAGCAGTTTAGGGGAGGATCCGGACGAGCAGTACTTC.

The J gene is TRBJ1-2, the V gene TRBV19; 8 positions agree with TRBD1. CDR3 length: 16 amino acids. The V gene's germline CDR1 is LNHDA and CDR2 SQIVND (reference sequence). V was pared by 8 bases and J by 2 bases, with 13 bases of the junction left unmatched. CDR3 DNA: TGTGCCAGTGGCTCAACCCGGGACAGGATAAACTATGGCTACACCTTC. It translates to CASGSTRDRINYGYTF.

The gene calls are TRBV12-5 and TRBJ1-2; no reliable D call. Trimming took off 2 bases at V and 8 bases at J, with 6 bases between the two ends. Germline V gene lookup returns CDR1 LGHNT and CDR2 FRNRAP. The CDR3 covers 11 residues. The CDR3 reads CASGLWPGYTF. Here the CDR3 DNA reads TGTGCTAGTGGTTTGTGGCCCGGCTACACCTTC. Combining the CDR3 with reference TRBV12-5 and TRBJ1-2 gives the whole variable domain DARVTQTPRHKVTEMGQEVTMRCQPILGHNTVFWYRQTMMQGLELLAYFRNRAPLDDSGMPKDRFSAEMPDATLATLKIQPSEPRDSAVYFCASGLWPGYTFGSGTRLTVV.

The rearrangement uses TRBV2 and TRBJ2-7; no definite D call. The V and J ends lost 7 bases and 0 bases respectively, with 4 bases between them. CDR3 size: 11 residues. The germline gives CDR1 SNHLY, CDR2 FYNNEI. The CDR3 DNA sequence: TGTGCCAGCACCCTCTCCTACGAGCAGTACTTC. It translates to CASTLSYEQYF.

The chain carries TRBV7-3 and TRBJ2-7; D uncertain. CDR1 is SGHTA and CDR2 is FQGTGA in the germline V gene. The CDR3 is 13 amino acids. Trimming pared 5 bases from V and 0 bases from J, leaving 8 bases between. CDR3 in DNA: TGTGCCAGCAGCCTGACATCCTCCTACGAGCAGTACTTC. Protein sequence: CASSLTSSYEQYF. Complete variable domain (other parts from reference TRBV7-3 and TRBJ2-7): GAGVSQTPSNKVTEKGKYVELRCDPISGHTALYWYRQSLGQGPEFLIYFQGTGAADDSGLPNDRFFAVRPEGSVSTLKIQRTERGDSAVYLCASSLTSSYEQYFGPGTRLTVT.

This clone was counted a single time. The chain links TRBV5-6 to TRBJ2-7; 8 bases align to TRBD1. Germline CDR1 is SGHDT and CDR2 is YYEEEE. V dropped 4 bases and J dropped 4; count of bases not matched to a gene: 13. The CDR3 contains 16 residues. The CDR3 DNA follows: TGTGCCAGCAGCCCCGCTGAAGGACAGGGTGGATACGAGCAGTACTTC. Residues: CASSPAEGQGGYEQYF.

The DNA of the CDR3 is TGTGCCAGCAGCTTAAGGTCGAGCGGGGCACATGGCTACACCTTC. Translation: CASSLRSSGAHGYTF. The genes are TRBV7-9 and TRBJ1-2, with D tentatively TRBD1 (5 bases). The CDR3 totals 15 residues. Germline loops: CDR1 SEHNR, CDR2 FQNEAQ (reference sequence). Trimming took 2 bases from V and 6 from J, leaving 16 bases between them.

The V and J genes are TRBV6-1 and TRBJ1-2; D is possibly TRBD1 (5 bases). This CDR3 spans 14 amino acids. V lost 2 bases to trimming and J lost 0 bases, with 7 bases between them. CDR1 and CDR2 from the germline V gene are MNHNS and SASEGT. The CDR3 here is CASSEWGANYGYTF. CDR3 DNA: TGTGCCAGCAGTGAATGGGGGGCTAACTATGGCTACACCTTC.